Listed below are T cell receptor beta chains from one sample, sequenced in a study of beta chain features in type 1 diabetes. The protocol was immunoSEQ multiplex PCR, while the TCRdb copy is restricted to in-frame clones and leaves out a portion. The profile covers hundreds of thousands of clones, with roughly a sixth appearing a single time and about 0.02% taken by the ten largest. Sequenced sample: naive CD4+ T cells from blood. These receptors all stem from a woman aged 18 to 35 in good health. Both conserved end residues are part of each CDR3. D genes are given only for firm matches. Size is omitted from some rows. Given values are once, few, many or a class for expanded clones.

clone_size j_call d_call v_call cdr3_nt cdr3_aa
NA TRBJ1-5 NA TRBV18 TGTGCCAGCTCACCGGGGGGTGATCAGCCCCAGCATTTT CASSPGGDQPQHF
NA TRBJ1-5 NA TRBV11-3 TGTGCCAGCAGCTCCCCCGATACGCAGCATTTT CASSSPDTQHF
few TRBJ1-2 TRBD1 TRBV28 TGTGCCAGCAGTTTAGCGCAGGGGGCTTCTGGCTACACCTTC CASSLAQGASGYTF
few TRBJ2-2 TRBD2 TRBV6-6 TGTGCCAGCAGTTACTCGGGAGGGCCCGGGGAGCTGTTTTTT CASSYSGGPGELFF
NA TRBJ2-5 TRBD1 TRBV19 TGTGCCAGTAGTACGCCGGGACAGATGTACCAAGAGACCCAGTACTTC CASSTPGQMYQETQYF
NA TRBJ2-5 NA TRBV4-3 TGCGCCAGCAGCCAAGATCTCGTCCAGACCCAGTACTTC CASSQDLVQTQYF
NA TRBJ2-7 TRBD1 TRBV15 TGTGCCACCAGCAGAGATCGCGGACAGGTGCCCGAGCAGTACTTC CATSRDRGQVPEQYF
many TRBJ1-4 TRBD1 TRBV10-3 TGTGCCATCAGTGATCCAGACAGGGGAGATGAAAAACTGTTTTTT CAISDPDRGDEKLFF
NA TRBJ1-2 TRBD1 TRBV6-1 TGTGCCAGCAGTGATGGGGGACAGGGACACTATGGCTACACCTTC CASSDGGQGHYGYTF
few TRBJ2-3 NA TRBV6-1 TGTGCCAGCACCAGAGGACAGTTCACAGATACGCAGTATTTT CASTRGQFTDTQYF
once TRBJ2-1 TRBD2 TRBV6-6 TGTGCCAGCAGTTATAGCGCTAGCGGGTCAAATGAGCAGTTCTTC CASSYSASGSNEQFF
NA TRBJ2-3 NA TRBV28 TGTGCCAGCAGTTCCCGAGATACGCAGTATTTT CASSSRDTQYF
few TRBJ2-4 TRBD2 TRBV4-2 TGTGCCAGCAGCCATGGACTTAGCGGGACGCCTCTACTATTC CASSHGLSGTPLLF
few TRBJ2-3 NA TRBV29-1 TGCAGCGTTGAAGCTACGACAGATACGCAGTATTTT CSVEATTDTQYF
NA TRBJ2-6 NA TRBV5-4 TGTGCCAGCAGCTTGCAGCTCTCTGGGGCCAACGTCCTGACTTTC CASSLQLSGANVLTF
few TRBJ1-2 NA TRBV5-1 TGCGCCAGCAGCTTGTCGGACCCCAACTATGGCTACACCTTC CASSLSDPNYGYTF
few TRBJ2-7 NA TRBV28 TGTGCCAGCAGGAGACAGCACTACGAGCAGTACTTC CASRRQHYEQYF
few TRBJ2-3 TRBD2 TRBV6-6 TGTGCCAGCACGGCGGGAGGACGGACAGATACGCAGTATTTT CASTAGGRTDTQYF
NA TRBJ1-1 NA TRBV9 TGTGCCAGCAGCGTAGGTGGCGCGAGGGACACTGAAGCTTTCTTT CASSVGGARDTEAFF
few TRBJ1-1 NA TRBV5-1 TGCGCCAGCACTATCGGAGTGAACACTGAAGCTTTCTTT CASTIGVNTEAFF
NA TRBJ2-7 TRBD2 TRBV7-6 TGTGCCAGCAGCTTAACTAGCGGAGGCTCCTACGAGCAGTACTTC CASSLTSGGSYEQYF
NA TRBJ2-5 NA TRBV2 TGTGCCAGCAGTTCCTACCAAGAGACCCAGTACTTC CASSSYQETQYF
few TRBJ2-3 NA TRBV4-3 TGCGCCAGCAGCCAAGAATGGCGGGGCGGCGCGCAGTATTTT CASSQEWRGGAQYF
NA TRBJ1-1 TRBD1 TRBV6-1 TGTGCCAGCAGACCTTGGGACAGGAAAAACACTGAAGCTTTCTTT CASRPWDRKNTEAFF
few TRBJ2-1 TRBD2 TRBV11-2 TGTGCCAGCAGCCCCGGACTAGCGGCCTACAATGAGCAGTTCTTC CASSPGLAAYNEQFF
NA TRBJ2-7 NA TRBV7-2 TGTGCCAGCACCCCAGGGGTCGCCTACGAGCAGTACTTC CASTPGVAYEQYF
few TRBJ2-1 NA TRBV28 TGTGCCAGCACCATATTTTCGGGGAACTCCAATTATGAGCAGTTCTTC CASTIFSGNSNYEQFF
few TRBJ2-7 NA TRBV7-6 TGTGCCAGCAGCTTATACGGCGAGCAGTACTTC CASSLYGEQYF
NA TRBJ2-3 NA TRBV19 TGTGCCAGTACCGCGGGACGGACTAGCACAGATACGCAGTATTTT CASTAGRTSTDTQYF
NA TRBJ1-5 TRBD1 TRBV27 TGTGCCAAATTCCGGGACAGAGATAGCAATCAGCCCCAGCATTTT CAKFRDRDSNQPQHF
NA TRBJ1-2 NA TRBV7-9 TGTGCCAGCAGCCCAAGTCTGGGACATCCCTATGGCTACACCTTC CASSPSLGHPYGYTF
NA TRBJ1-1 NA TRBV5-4 TGTGCCAGCAGCTTGGGACGGGATACCACTGAAGCTTTCTTT CASSLGRDTTEAFF
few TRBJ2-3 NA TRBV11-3 TGTGCCAGCAGCTTCGAGGTTACAGATACGCAGTATTTT CASSFEVTDTQYF
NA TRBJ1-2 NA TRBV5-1 TGCGCCAGCAGCTTAGTCAGTGGCTATGGCTACACCTTC CASSLVSGYGYTF
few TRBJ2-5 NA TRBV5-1 TGCGCCAGCAGCTTGGCGTCTCCAGGGCAAGAGACCCAGTACTTC CASSLASPGQETQYF
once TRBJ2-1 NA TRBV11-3 TGTGCCAGCAGCCGCGGGTTGAGGGACGGGCGAGGCAATGAGCAGTTCTTC CASSRGLRDGRGNEQFF
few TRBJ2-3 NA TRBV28 TGTGCCAGCAGTTCCCTATCCGGGGCGAGCACAGATACGCAGTATTTT CASSSLSGASTDTQYF
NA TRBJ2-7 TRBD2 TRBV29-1 TGCAGCGTTGAAATACAACTAGCGGGAGTCGGAGAGCAGTACTTC CSVEIQLAGVGEQYF
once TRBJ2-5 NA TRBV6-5 TGTGCCAGCAGTCACACCTACGACAGGCCAGAGACCCAGTACTTC CASSHTYDRPETQYF
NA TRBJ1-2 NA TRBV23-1 TGCGCCAGCAGCCTAGACGACAGGAACTATGGCTACACCTTC CASSLDDRNYGYTF
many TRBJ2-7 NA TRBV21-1 TGTGCCAGCAGCGAGAAGAGCGGGAGGGCCTTCTACGAGCAGTACTTC CASSEKSGRAFYEQYF
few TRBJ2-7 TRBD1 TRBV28 TGTGCCAGCAGTTCGGGACAGACCCTCTACGAGCAGTACTTC CASSSGQTLYEQYF
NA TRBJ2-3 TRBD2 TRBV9 TGTGCCAGCAGCGCGGGGGGTCGGCAGTATTTT CASSAGGRQYF
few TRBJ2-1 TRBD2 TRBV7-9 TGTGCCAGCAGCGTAGGCCAACTAGCGGGAGAGGATGAGCAGTTCTTC CASSVGQLAGEDEQFF
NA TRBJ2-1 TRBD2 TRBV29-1 TGCAGCGTTGAGGTTAGCGGGAGGTCCGGGGGTGAGCAGTTCTTC CSVEVSGRSGGEQFF
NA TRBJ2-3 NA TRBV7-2 TGTGCCAGCAGCTTAGCCCTACGTCGGGCAGGGAAGGATACGCAGTATTTT CASSLALRRAGKDTQYF
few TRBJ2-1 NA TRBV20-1 TGCAGTGCTAGCTCGCAGTTCTTC CSASSQFF
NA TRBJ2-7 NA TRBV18 TGTGCCAGCTCACCATTGAGTCTCAACGAGCAGTACTTC CASSPLSLNEQYF
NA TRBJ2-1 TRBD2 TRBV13 TGTGCCAGCAGCACCGGACTAGCGGGAGGGCCGACGGAGCAGTTCTTC CASSTGLAGGPTEQFF
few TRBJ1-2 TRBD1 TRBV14 TGTGCCAGCAGCCAAGTAAGGGGCACAGGGGATGGCTACACCTTC CASSQVRGTGDGYTF
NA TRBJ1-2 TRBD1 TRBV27 TGTGCCAGCAGGCGAGCAGGGGGTACGGCCTATGGCTACACCTTC CASRRAGGTAYGYTF
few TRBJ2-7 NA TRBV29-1 TGCAGCGTTGAAGAGGTCTCGGGGGCGGGCGAGCAGTACTTC CSVEEVSGAGEQYF